These 16 T cell receptor delta chains originate from one sample sequenced in a study of gamma-delta T cells after stem cell transplantation (TCRdb year 2016). Library creation used RT-PCR. Sequencing instrument: Illumina MiSeq. TCRdb called clones afresh from the public reads with CATT; identical DNA rows were later merged. For this sample there are about 6,500 delta-chain clones; 20% to 30% appear just once. The ten largest clones take up about 20% of the sample. The specimen sequenced was gamma-delta T cells. The origin of the receptors is a human donor. It is not recorded whose cells these are; they may come from a transplant donor.

As for this clone: This may be a read error: a much more frequent sequence differs by one nucleotide. This chain links TRDV2 with TRDJ1, with D possibly matching TRDD3 (6 bases). There are 15 residues in the CDR3. Germline CDR1 is GEAIGNYY and CDR2 is EKD. The CDR3 reads CACDTLGDHGDKFIF. For the CDR3, the DNA is TGTGCCTGTGACACCCTTGGGGATCATGGCGATAAATTCATCTTT.

As concerns this clone: This likely came from a read error, as a far larger clone is one base away. Other DNA sequences in this specimen translate into the identical CDR3. CDR3 nucleotides: TGTGCTTGTGACTTAACTGGGGGATACCCATTCACCGATAAACTCATCTTT. Protein sequence: CACDLTGGYPFTDKLIF. This chain links TRDV2 with TRDJ1, with 12 bases lining up with TRDD3. CDR3 length: 17 amino acids. CDR1 and CDR2 from the germline V gene are GEAIGNYY and EKD.

This clone showed up just a few times. The chain recombines TRDV1 with TRDJ1; 10 nucleotides line up with TRDD3. CDR3 length equals 16 residues. J lost 0 bases, V lost 3 bases, and 4 bases had no gene match. Per the germline V gene, CDR1 is TSWWSYY and CDR2 is QGS. This CDR3 is CALGDRTGGYTDKLIF. The DNA for the CDR3 is TGTGCTCTTGGGGACCGTACTGGGGGATACACCGATAAACTCATCTTT.

This clone was seen a handful of times. The gene calls are TRDV2 and TRDJ1; 8 bases map to TRDD3. The CDR3 has 15 residues. CDR1 GEAIGNYY and CDR2 EKD come from the germline V gene. With 3 bases clipped from V and 0 bases from J, the junction kept 5 bases outside the gene matches. The CDR3 sequence is CACDAWGKNTDKLIF. CDR3 DNA: TGTGCCTGTGACGCCTGGGGGAAAAACACCGATAAACTCATCTTT.

As regards this clone: It is likely a read error: a sequence one base away is far more abundant. This sequence joins TRDV2 and TRDJ1; TRDD3 is a possible D gene (6 bases). Germline CDR1 is GEAIGNYY and CDR2 is EKD. V gave up 3 bases and J gave up 3 bases, with 22 bases separating them. This CDR3 is built from 17 residues. The chain's CDR3 is CACDEVGATDTPDKLIF. In nucleotides, the CDR3 is TGTGCCTGTGACGAGGTTGGTGCGACGGATACCCCCGATAAACTCATCTTT.

Relative to its sample, this clone is medium-sized. The chain couples TRDV2 to TRDJ3, with D uncertain. The V end lost 3 bases, the J end lost 0 bases, and 8 bases lay between the germline ends. Germline CDR1 is GEAIGNYY and CDR2 is EKD. The CDR3 is made up of 16 amino acids. The CDR3 reads CACDGPSSWDTRQMFF. In nucleotides, the CDR3 is TGTGCCTGTGACGGCCCCAGCTCCTGGGACACCCGACAGATGTTTTTC.

The gene calls are TRDV2 and TRDJ1, with a tentative D call TRDD3 (5 bases). V lost 3 bases, J lost 0 bases, and 25 bases lay in between. The CDR3 totals 19 residues. The V gene's germline CDR1 is GEAIGNYY and CDR2 EKD. CDR3 region: CACDPVLEYESQYTDKLIF. CDR3 coding DNA: TGTGCCTGTGACCCCGTACTGGAATACGAATCCCAATACACCGATAAACTCATCTTT.

For this clone: Since a much larger clone is just one base distant, this may be a read error. The chain couples TRDV2 to TRDJ1; 8 bases are a match to TRDD3. The CDR3 runs to 13 residues. J was trimmed by 9 bases and V by 3 bases; bases with no gene match: 8. Germline V gene sequence: CDR1 GEAIGNYY, CDR2 EKD. The CDR3 protein is CACDGLGGLELIF. As DNA, the CDR3 is TGTGCCTGTGACGGACTGGGGGGTCTGGAACTCATCTTT.

A word on this clone: A far larger clone is just one base off, so this is likely a read error. The chain is built from TRDV2 and TRDJ1, with 10 bases lining up with TRDD3. From germline, CDR1 is GEAIGNYY and CDR2 EKD. CDR3 length: 25 amino acids. Unmatched junction bases numbered 35, after V lost 3 bases and J lost 2 bases. CDR3 amino acids: CACDSLVGPSGAEGGIRSGTDKLIF. In DNA, the CDR3 is TGTGCCTGTGACTCCCTTGTCGGTCCGTCCGGAGCAGAGGGGGGGATACGCAGCGGGACCGATAAACTCATCTTT.

A few counts support this clone. V and J are TRDV2 and TRDJ1; tentatively, D is TRDD3 (6 bases). There are 16 residues in the CDR3. Germline V gene sequence: CDR1 GEAIGNYY, CDR2 EKD. V lost 0 bases and J 1 base, leaving 14 bases between the germline ends. The CDR3 is CACDTGFGGITDKLIF. In nucleotides, the CDR3 is TGTGCCTGTGACACCGGTTTTGGGGGCATCACCGATAAACTCATCTTT.

In regard to this clone: This could be a read error, since a much larger clone is one nucleotide away. The rearrangement uses TRDV2 and TRDJ1; TRDD3 matches 12 bases. This CDR3 contains 21 residues. Germline lookup yields CDR1 GEAIGNYY and CDR2 EKD. The CDR3 reads CACGTVGILGDTTQYTDKLIF. The CDR3 nucleotides are TGTGCCTGTGGCACCGTAGGGATTCTGGGGGATACGACCCAGTACACCGATAAACTCATCTTT.

This clone rates as medium-sized. The J gene is TRDJ1, the V gene TRDV2; 7 bases agree with TRDD3. Unmatched junction bases numbered 9, after V lost 4 bases and J lost 5 bases. The CDR3 is made up of 14 amino acids. The germline CDR1 and CDR2 sequences are GEAIGNYY and EKD. In DNA form, the CDR3 reads TGTGCCTGTGAGGGGCTGGCTGGGGGTGATAAACTCATCTTT. Its protein is CACEGLAGGDKLIF.

This chain uses TRDV2 with TRDJ1; D may match TRDD2 or TRDD3 (5 bases each). The germline CDR1 and CDR2 sequences are GEAIGNYY and EKD. The CDR3 is made up of 18 amino acids. Trimming removed 3 bases from V and 1 base from J, with 23 bases in between. The CDR3 loop is CACDALGGPRPSTDKLIF. DNA of the CDR3: TGTGCCTGTGACGCGCTGGGTGGCCCTCGACCTTCCACCGATAAACTCATCTTT.

By sample fraction, this clone is medium-sized. The sample carries other DNA sequences with the same CDR3. The rearrangement uses TRDV2 and TRDJ1; D uncertain. This CDR3 has 16 residues. Trimming left V 4 bases short and J 4 bases short, with 21 bases between. Germline V CDR1 and CDR2: GEAIGNYY, EKD. The DNA for the CDR3 is TGTGCCTGTGATCCCGTATCGCGTCGTCAGTACGATAAACTCATCTTT. Encoded protein: CACDPVSRRQYDKLIF.

The chain uses TRDV2 and TRDJ3; 13 nucleotides match TRDD3. Per the germline V gene, CDR1 is GEAIGNYY and CDR2 is EKD. J lost 0 bases, V lost 0 bases, and 10 bases had no gene match. CDR3 length: 22 residues. The CDR3 DNA reads TGTGCCTGTGACACCCCCCCTGTACTGGGGGATACGAGCTCCTGGGACACCCGACAGATGTTTTTC. The encoded protein is CACDTPPVLGDTSSWDTRQMFF.

This clone is medium-sized in the sample. At the DNA level, this CDR3 is encoded by other sequences in the same sample as well. V usage is TRDV2 and J usage is TRDJ3, with 11 positions matching TRDD3. V shed 1 base and J 0 bases; nucleotides not matched to a gene: 1. CDR3 size: 18 residues. The V gene's germline CDR1 is GEAIGNYY and CDR2 EKD. In DNA form, the CDR3 reads TGTGCCTGTGACACTGGGGGATACGGCTCCTGGGACACCCGACAGATGTTTTTC. Its protein product is CACDTGGYGSWDTRQMFF.